This T cell receptor beta chain was obtained from a study of CD8+CD57+ T cells in acquired aplastic anemia. Background on the study: Sorting CD4+ and CD8+ cells gave DNA averaging 3.2 ug. Notes on the study in general: Significant differences in CD8+ Simpson's diversity were not observed between patients and controls. There were roughly 28 CD8+ CDR3 sequences that occurred in both patients and controls.

TCR beta VDJ and CDR3 profiles were obtained from a genomic DNA template. TCRdb processed the reads anew with MiXCR; each CDR3 protein has one entry. Of some 200,000 distinct CDR3 sequences listed, approximately 48% are singletons. This CDR3 is built from 14 residues. Germline CDR1 LNHDA, CDR2 SQIVND (reference sequence). V was trimmed by 3 bases and J by 5 bases, leaving 13 bases between them. The sequenced patients had an expansion of CD8+CD57+ cells seen by flow cytometry. Severe acquired aplastic anemia was present in all patients. Points on this clonotype: Its antigen is currently unknown. The CDR3 does not end in the conserved phenylalanine or tryptophan, so this is likely a read error.

The chain joins TRBV19 to TRBJ1-1, with D possibly matching TRBD1 (5 bases). The receptor was isolated from a human donor with aplastic anemia. The sequencing sample was made of sorted CD4+, CD8+, or CD8+CD57+ T cells (not recorded which) from PBMCs. The chain's CDR3 is CASSIGRVGTEAFS. The CDR3 nucleotides are TGTGCCAGTAGTATCGGCAGGGTGGGGACTGAAGCTTTCTCT.